Below, 6 T cell receptor beta chains from the same sample are listed, as sequenced in a study of cytomegalovirus exposure and HLA in healthy donors. Data came from immunoSEQ multiplex PCR; TCRdb stores just in-frame clones and leaves some out. The sample records approximately 100,000 clones, roughly 87% being singletons. Specimen: PBMCs. These receptors originate from a woman in her twenties or thirties in good health and CMV-seronegative.

The V call is TRBV5-4, the J call TRBJ2-5; D ambiguous. The CDR3 has 12 amino acids. CDR1 is SGHNT, CDR2 YYREEE, per germline (reference sequence). The V end lost 4 bases, the J end lost 0 bases, and 4 bases lay between the germline ends. CDR3 in DNA: TGTGCCAGCAGCCGGTACCAAGAGACCCAGTACTTC. It codes for CASSRYQETQYF.

V gene TRBV2 combines with J gene TRBJ1-4; 7 bases are a match to TRBD1. Germline assignment: CDR1 SNHLY and CDR2 FYNNEI. J was trimmed by 5 bases and V by 6 bases; bases with no gene match: 9. This CDR3 region has 15 residues. The CDR3 spells CASSPTGLENEKLFF. The CDR3 DNA sequence: TGTGCCAGCAGCCCGACAGGGTTAGAGAATGAAAAACTGTTTTTT.

The rearrangement links TRBV4-2 to TRBJ2-2; 8 bases match TRBD2. There are 17 residues in the CDR3. The trim removed 4 bases at V and 5 bases at J, leaving 12 bases unmatched. The germline V gene encodes CDR1 LGHNA and CDR2 YNFKEQ. The CDR3 region is CASSPTLWLAGTGELFF. DNA of the CDR3: TGTGCCAGCAGCCCAACATTGTGGCTAGCGGGTACCGGGGAGCTGTTTTTT.

The chain links TRBV9 to TRBJ2-7, with 11 positions matching TRBD2. The V gene end was trimmed by 3 bases and the J gene end by 6 bases; junction bases not matched to a gene: 8. Germline CDR1 SGDLS, CDR2 YYNGEE. The CDR3 runs 15 residues. The CDR3 DNA reads TGTGCCAGCAGCGGCTTAGCGGGAGGGCGAGGCGAGCAGTACTTC. As protein: CASSGLAGGRGEQYF.

The chain recombines TRBV7-9 with TRBJ2-7; 7 bases are a match to TRBD1. CDR1 SEHNR and CDR2 FQNEAQ come from the germline V gene (reference sequence). The junction had 4 bases not matched to a gene; V was cut back by 0 bases and J by 2 bases. The CDR3 has 15 amino acids. Here the CDR3 DNA reads TGTGCCAGCAGCTTAGCGCACAGGGGAGCCTACGAGCAGTACTTC. Amino acids: CASSLAHRGAYEQYF.

V and J are TRBV2 and TRBJ1-4; possibly TRBD1 for D (6 bases). Deletions cut 6 bases from V and 8 bases from J, with 13 bases between. This CDR3 comprises 13 residues. Germline lookup yields CDR1 SNHLY and CDR2 FYNNEI. In nucleotides, the CDR3 is TGTGCCAGCAGAATACAGGGTTTCGAAAAACTGTTTTTT. As protein: CASRIQGFEKLFF.